The present TCR beta chain was sequenced within a study of T cell clones after liver transplantation. As for the study in general: A pre-transplant mixed lymphocyte reaction with TCRbeta sequencing defined graft-donor-reactive clones followed in post-transplant blood. Study outcomes and limitations: A significant post-transplant drop in circulating graft-donor-reactive CD4 TCRbeta sequences occurred in most of the 8 subjects. Migration into the graft, not deletion, may explain lost graft donor-reactive T cells.

Data came from immunoSEQ multiplex PCR; TCRdb stores just in-frame clones and leaves some out. The sample has roughly 67,000 clones, approximately 92% seen once. Comments on this clone: What it recognizes is unknown.

The starting material was CD4+ T cells from blood, obtained roughly 26 months after liver transplant. The receptor's source is a human patient who received a liver transplant. Some T cells may have come from the graft donor.

The CDR3 DNA sequence: TGCGCCAGCAGCTTGGCGGGGGGCATGAACACTGAAGCTTTCTTT. It yields the protein CASSLAGGMNTEAFF. The chain carries TRBV5-1 and TRBJ1-1; a possible D gene is TRBD1 (6 bases). V lost 0 bases to trimming and J lost 0 bases, with 9 bases between them. CDR3 length: 15 residues. The germline gives CDR1 SGHRS, CDR2 YFSETQ. Full variable domain (outside the CDR3, taken from reference TRBV5-1 and TRBJ1-1): KAGVTQTPRYLIKTRGQQVTLSCSPISGHRSVSWYQQTPGQGLQFLFEYFSETQRNKGNFPGRFSGRQFSNSRSEMNVSTLELGDSALYLCASSLAGGMNTEAFFGQGTRLTVV.